One and the same sample provided the 23 T cell receptor beta chains below, sequenced in a study of tumor-infiltrating lymphocytes in primary liver carcinoma. Making TCR beta cDNA involved approximately 0.5 ug total RNA and a constant-region primer. Libraries for TCR beta were built through three nested multiplex PCR rounds, which together made up a slightly modified ARM-PCR procedure. Use of TRBV1-TRBV30 forward primers with a C-beta reverse primer characterized the first two PCR rounds, which lasted roughly 11 cycles each. TCRdb re-analysed the multiplex PCR reads in MiXCR, keeping a single row per CDR3 protein. The data hold 100,000 or so distinct CDR3 sequences, with almost 70% observed a single time. Without any cell sorting, 20-30 mg of bulk tissue yielded co-extracted RNA and DNA. Sequencing was performed on liver tumor tissue from sampling region 5. Subset given: tumor region T5, tumor centre. All receptors come from a woman aged 55-75 years with primary liver carcinoma and hepatitis B virus infection.

As concerns this clonotype: An end of the junction differs from the germline gene, which may be a read error. V and J are TRBV6-6 and TRBJ1-5; 9 bases fit TRBD1. The CDR3 extends over 19 amino acids. Germline V CDR1 and CDR2: MNHNY, SVGAGI (reference sequence). The CDR3 DNA follows: TGTGACAGCTCTCGAGGCAGGACAGGGGCCGATTATAGCAATCAACCCCAGCATTTT. Translation gives CDSSRGRTGADYSNQPQHF.

This clonotype is termed medium-sized. This chain joins TRBV6-2 or TRBV6-3 and TRBJ2-5; TRBD2 matches 9 bases. In germline, CDR1 is MNHEY, CDR2 SVGEGT. V lost 6 bases to trimming and J lost 3 bases; unmatched junction nucleotides: 2. The length of the CDR3 is 13 residues. The CDR3 is CASSRTSEETQYF. The CDR3 DNA follows: TGTGCCAGCAGCCGGACTAGCGAAGAGACCCAGTACTTC.

About this clonotype: One junction end disagrees with the germline gene, perhaps due to a read error. The chain employs TRBV11-3 and TRBJ2-1; the D gene is possibly TRBD2 (6 bases). Germline V gene data show CDR1 as SGHNT and CDR2 as YENEEA. The CDR3 runs 15 residues. In DNA, the CDR3 is TGTGCCAACAGCCCCGGGACTCCGGGATACAATGAGCAGTTCTTT. Translation gives CANSPGTPGYNEQFF.

There are a few counts of this clonotype. Given a much more abundant clone one base away, this may be a read error. It is likely a read error, because the conserved phenylalanine at the end of the CDR3 is missing. The V gene is TRBV5-6, the J gene TRBJ2-1, with 8 positions matching TRBD1. CDR1 is SGHDT, CDR2 YYEEEE, per germline. Unmatched junction bases numbered 8, after V lost 1 base and J lost 2 bases. The CDR3 sequence is 17 residues long. CDR3 region: CASSLTAGGATYNEQFL. CDR3 in DNA: TGTGCCAGCAGCTTGACCGCAGGGGGCGCAACCTACAATGAGCAGTTCCTC.

For this clonotype: Just one base apart from a much larger clone, this may be a read error. J is TRBJ2-3 and V is TRBV14; 9 bases line up with TRBD2. The CDR3 is 18 amino acids. V was pared by 2 bases and J by 4 bases, with 13 bases of the junction left unmatched. Germline CDR1 and CDR2: SGHDN and FVKESK. CDR3: CASSQLIAGADSPDTQYF. Here the CDR3 DNA reads TGTGCCAGCAGCCAACTCATAGCGGGAGCGGATTCTCCAGATACGCAGTATTTT.

Concerning this clonotype itself: A read error may account for a junction end that differs from germline. The chain links TRBV5-1 to TRBJ2-7, with D possibly TRBD2 on 6 matching bases. The CDR3 runs 17 residues. Germline V gives CDR1 SGHRS, CDR2 YFSETQ. Written as DNA, the CDR3 is TGCGCCAGCAGCTTATGGTCGGGAGTAGTGGGCGCCTATGAGCAGTACTTC. Translated: CASSLWSGVVGAYEQYF.

This clonotype was counted at least ten times. The chain links TRBV6-6 to TRBJ1-2; maybe TRBD1 (6 bases). Germline values: CDR1 MNHNY, CDR2 SVGAGI (reference sequence). With 6 bases removed from V and 1 base from J, the gap between germline ends came to 12 bases. The CDR3 has 14 residues. In DNA, the CDR3 is TGTGCCAGCAGCTCGGGACACTATAACTATGGCTACACCTTC. Encoded protein: CASSSGHYNYGYTF.

This clonotype was seen at least ten times. This chain links TRBV11-2 with TRBJ2-1, with 14 bases that match TRBD2. The CDR3 length is 16 residues. In germline, CDR1 is SGHAT, CDR2 FQNNGV. Unmatched junction bases numbered 9, after V lost 6 bases and J lost 8 bases. CDR3 protein: CASRRLAGGPGDEQFF. The CDR3 region has the DNA TGTGCCAGCAGGAGACTAGCGGGAGGGCCGGGGGATGAGCAGTTCTTC. The full variable domain, with the rest looked up from reference TRBV11-2 and TRBJ2-1, is EAGVAQSPRYKIIEKRQSVAFWCNPISGHATLYWYQQILGQGPKLLIQFQNNGVVDDSQLPKDRFSAERLKGVDSTLKIQPAKLEDSAVYLCASRRLAGGPGDEQFFGPGTRLTVL.

A remark on this clonotype: Since no conserved phenylalanine or tryptophan closes the CDR3, a read error is the likely cause. This chain joins TRBV4-1 and TRBJ1-1; a weak D match, TRBD1 (5 bases). CDR3 length: 12 residues. CDR1 and CDR2 from the germline V gene are MGHRA and YSYEKL. DNA of the CDR3: TGCGCCAGCAGCGCAGGGAACAATGAAGCTTTCTTA. It translates to CASSAGNNEAFL.

This clonotype occurred many times. V is TRBV6-5 and J is TRBJ2-7, with D unresolved. Deletions cut 7 bases from V and 3 bases from J, with 16 bases between. Germline V lookup: CDR1 MNHEY, CDR2 SVGAGI. The CDR3 totals 14 residues. The CDR3 here is CASTRRLGSYEQYF. In nucleotides, the CDR3 is TGTGCCAGCACTCGTCGGCTTGGAAGCTACGAGCAGTACTTC.

This clonotype was recorded only once. The rearrangement joins TRBV4-1 to TRBJ1-5; tentatively, D is TRBD1 (5 bases). Germline-derived CDR1 and CDR2 are MGHRA and YSYEKL. The CDR3 is made up of 16 amino acids. V was trimmed by 5 bases and J by 3 bases, leaving 17 bases between them. The CDR3 here is CASSAANRSLNQPQHF. In nucleotides, the CDR3 is TGCGCCAGCAGCGCGGCTAACAGGTCCCTCAATCAGCCCCAGCATTTT.

The chain has TRBV29-1 and TRBJ2-1, with a possible D match to TRBD2 (6 bases). Germline CDR1 and CDR2: SQVTM and ANQGSEA. This CDR3 has 14 amino acids. The V end was cut by 5 bases, the J end by 13 bases, with 24 bases between. This CDR3 reads CSVLGGRLVDGQFF. In DNA form, the CDR3 reads TGCAGCGTTCTAGGTGGGAGGCTGGTTGATGGACAGTTCTTC.

Note on this clonotype: The junction and the germline gene differ at one end; a read error may be behind it. V and J are TRBV12-3 or TRBV12-4 and TRBJ2-6, with 9 bases identical to TRBD1. The CDR3 consists of 15 residues. The CDR3 sequence: CASSGGQGWANVMTF. CDR3 DNA sequence: TGTGCCAGCAGTGGGGGACAGGGATGGGCCAACGTCATGACTTTC.

As for this clonotype: A junction boundary mismatches the germline segment, possibly from a read error. This chain connects TRBV6-1 to TRBJ1-2, with D uncertain. Germline CDR1 MNHNS, CDR2 SASEGT. This CDR3 contains 15 residues. In nucleotides, the CDR3 is TGTGCCAGCAGTAAAGCGCCCACCGCTAACTATGGCTACGCCTTC. This codes for CASSKAPTANYGYAF.

As for this clonotype: A read error may account for a junction end that differs from germline. The rearrangement joins TRBV29-1 to TRBJ2-7; 13 bases agree with TRBD2. Germline CDR1 SQVTM, CDR2 ANQGSEA. The length of the CDR3 is 16 residues. CDR3 amino acids: CSVVRTSGRPYYGQYF. CDR3 DNA: TGCAGCGTTGTTCGGACTAGCGGGAGACCTTACTACGGGCAGTACTTT.

The chain carries TRBV2 and TRBJ2-7; TRBD2 aligns across 15 bases. V lost 6 bases, J lost 4 bases, and 10 bases stayed unmatched. Germline V gives CDR1 SNHLY, CDR2 FYNNEI. This CDR3 spans 17 amino acids. This CDR3 reads CASSPGLAGGPSYEQYF. The CDR3 bases are TGTGCCAGCAGCCCCGGACTAGCGGGAGGGCCTTCGTACGAGCAGTACTTC. Drawing the rest from reference TRBV2 and TRBJ2-7, the complete variable domain is EPEVTQTPSHQVTQMGQEVILRCVPISNHLYFYWYRQILGQKVEFLVSFYNNEISEKSEIFDDQFSVERPDGSNFTLKIRSTKLEDSAMYFCASSPGLAGGPSYEQYFGPGTRLTVT.

As regards this clonotype: The germline gene is not matched at one end of the junction; a read error may be the cause. This sequence joins TRBV28 and TRBJ2-3; the match to TRBD1 covers 9 bases. Germline CDR1 MDHEN, CDR2 SYDVKM. This CDR3 has 17 amino acids. The CDR3 DNA follows: TGTGCCTGCAGCAACCTATCCCGGGACAGGGGCACAGATACGCAGTATTTT. As protein: CACSNLSRDRGTDTQYF.

As to this clonotype: Germline and junction disagree at one end, which may indicate a read error. The chain links TRBV29-1 to TRBJ2-6; D may be TRBD2 (6 bases). Germline V gene lookup returns CDR1 SQVTM and CDR2 ANQGSEA. The CDR3 is 14 residues long. CDR3 loop: CSVGGNSGANVLTF. The CDR3 DNA is TGCAGTGTTGGGGGGAACTCTGGGGCCAACGTCCTGACTTTC.

Note on this clonotype: A read error is possible here, since a much larger clone lies one base away. The chain combines TRBV10-3 with TRBJ2-7; D call uncertain. V gave up 10 bases and J gave up 0 bases, with 13 bases separating them. Germline CDR1 reads ENHRY; CDR2 reads SYGVKD. The CDR3 consists of 13 residues. As DNA, the CDR3 is TGTGCCAATCAACAGCAGAGCTCCTACGAGCAGTACTTC. It codes for CANQQQSSYEQYF.

The chain combines TRBV6-5 with TRBJ1-5; no definite D call. This CDR3 has 16 amino acids. In germline, CDR1 is MNHEY, CDR2 SVGAGI. The V and J ends lost 5 bases and 5 bases respectively, with 19 bases between them. The CDR3: CASSKSSRGGDQPQHF. Here the CDR3 DNA reads TGTGCCAGCAGTAAATCCTCACGGGGTGGCGATCAGCCCCAGCATTTT.

Concerning this clonotype: A much larger clone lies one base from this, so it may be a read error. V gene TRBV5-1 combines with J gene TRBJ2-2, with no clear D. V was shortened by 1 base and J by 7 bases, with 11 bases between the two germline ends. CDR3 size: 14 residues. Looked up from germline, CDR1 is SGHRS and CDR2 is YFSETQ. CDR3 coding DNA: TGCGCCAGCAGCTTGCGCGTCGACATCGGGGAGCTGTTTTTT. As protein: CASSLRVDIGELFF.

Notes on this clonotype: This CDR3 fails to terminate in the conserved phenylalanine or tryptophan, so it likely reflects a read error. The rearrangement uses TRBV29-1 and TRBJ2-7, with 9 bases matching TRBD1. The V gene's germline CDR1 is SQVTM and CDR2 ANQGSEA. The ends lost 6 bases at V and 6 bases at J; junction bases unmatched: 9. There are 13 residues in the CDR3. In DNA, the CDR3 is TGCAGCGTCGTGGGACAGGGATTTATCGAGCAGTACTTG. This gives the protein CSVVGQGFIEQYL.

This clonotype was detected many times. The V call is TRBV29-1, the J call TRBJ2-1; TRBD2 matches at 7 bases. The CDR3 extends over 14 amino acids. Germline CDR1 reads SQVTM; CDR2 reads ANQGSEA. V lost 1 base to trimming and J lost 8 bases; unmatched junction nucleotides: 8. The CDR3 nucleotides read TGCAGCGTTGAAGGGCCAGCGGGGTGGGATGAGCAGTTCTTC. Protein product: CSVEGPAGWDEQFF.